The following is a TCR beta chain sequence with its context. Antigen: not known. In the same sample, other DNA sequences code for this CDR3. The data stem from a study of shared clonotypes between healthy human individuals. Sorted subsets were amplified in replicate PCRs using 200 ng DNA, 32,000 or so T cell genomes. The table came from immunoSEQ multiplex PCR; TCRdb's copy has only in-frame clones and leaves some out. This sample has roughly 2,300,000 clones; about nine tenths occur once, and the top ten carry around 0.35%. Trimming removed 6 bases from V and 2 bases from J, with 11 bases in between. The CDR3 consists of 13 residues. Germline V lookup: CDR1 MDHEN, CDR2 SYDVKM. Study results and limitations: Genetic and exposure-history diversity was limited by the few donors. With a few donors compared, around 5% of naive CD4 clonotypes were shared.

Specimen: naive CD4+ T cells from PBMCs. Stated subset: CD45RA+ positively selected. This clonotype was sampled from a young man in good health. Some clones in this sample may be carry-over from other donors' samples. V is TRBV28 and J is TRBJ2-7, with D possibly matching TRBD1 (6 bases). The CDR3 loop reads CASRDSRTYEQYF. The CDR3 bases are TGTGCCAGCAGGGACAGCCGTACCTACGAGCAGTACTTC.